What follows is one TCR beta chain and its context. Blood, around 2.6 ml, was drawn per donor. This record comes from a study of monozygotic twins with inflammatory bowel disease. TCRdb reprocessed the 5' RACE reads; each CDR3 protein has one entry and no DNA is given. The sample holds around 380,000 distinct CDR3 sequences. Material: blood. This sequence originates from a human donor with ulcerative colitis or Crohn's disease, or a healthy co-twin of an affected twin (not recorded which).

This CDR3 reads CASSQGQDSDTQYF. The chain combines TRBV5-4 with TRBJ2-3; without DNA, the TCRdb call of TRBD1 cannot be checked. Germline lookup yields CDR1 SGHNT and CDR2 YYREEE (reference sequence). The CDR3 consists of 14 residues. The whole variable domain, filled in from reference TRBV5-4 and TRBJ2-3, reads ETGVTQSPTHLIKTRGQQVTLRCSSQSGHNTVSWYQQALGQGPQFIFQYYREEENGRGNFPPRFSGLQFPNYSSELNVNALELDDSALYLCASSQGQDSDTQYFGPGTRLTVL.